This TCR beta chain originates from a study of siplizumab effects on memory and regulatory T cells. This clone is categorized as medium-sized. No antigen is known for it. This CDR3 comprises 15 residues. V gave up 5 bases and J gave up 6 bases; unmatched junction bases: 6. Germline CDR1 MNHEY, CDR2 SMNVEV (reference sequence). A roughly 6-day coculture at 37°C was performed with the mixed lymphocyte reaction cells. Sequencing used immunoSEQ multiplex PCR; TCRdb keeps in-frame clones, though not all of them. The sample carries over 10,000 clones, almost 40% recorded once. The specimen was CFSE-low (dividing) CD8+ T cells sorted from an allogeneic mixed lymphocyte reaction. The chain couples TRBV27 to TRBJ2-1; 11 bases match TRBD2. This TCR was recovered from a human donor in good health; the cells came from an allogeneic mixed lymphocyte reaction. The CDR3 loop is CASSPTGTSGNEQFF. The CDR3 coding sequence is TGTGCCAGCAGTCCTACAGGGACTAGCGGCAATGAGCAGTTCTTC.